The entry below gives a single T cell receptor (beta chain) sequence along with its context. Germline V gene data show CDR1 as MNHEY and CDR2 as SMNVEV (reference sequence). The CDR3 covers 17 residues. V lost 2 bases and J lost 2; bases outside the gene matches: 9. Primers used in a second PCR of roughly 6 to 11 cycles were a sample-barcoded 5' primer and a J-beta primer mix. One entry per CDR3 protein, called by TCRdb with MiXCR from the 5' RACE reads. The sample has about 1 million distinct CDR3 sequences; 45% are singletons. The data stem from a study of blood T cells in healthy people across ages.

Sequencing was performed on blood. The chain uses TRBV27 and TRBJ2-7; 10 nucleotides line up with TRBD2. This clonotype was obtained from a woman aged 60-75 years in good health. The CDR3 loop is CASSLRGTSVLTYEQYF. The DNA of the CDR3 is TGTGCCAGCAGTTTAAGGGGGACTAGCGTGTTAACCTACGAGCAGTACTTC.